This T cell receptor beta chain was recovered during a study of blood T cell repertoires in COVID-19. At the level of the study: COVID-19 samples, acute and convalescent, were from the United States, Italy and Spain. T cells, B-cell-depleted T cells, or PBMCs supplied cDNA or gDNA.

With 0 bases clipped from V and 5 bases from J, the junction kept 7 bases outside the gene matches. The CDR3 spans 17 residues. Germline CDR1 LGHDT, CDR2 YNNKEL (reference sequence). This clone was seen a single time. Sequencing used immunoSEQ multiplex PCR; TCRdb keeps in-frame clones, though not all of them. The sample lists some 200,000 clones, about 85% occurring once. The sequenced material came from peripheral blood. This chain connects TRBV3-1 (or the pseudogene TRBV3-2) to TRBJ2-1, with 10 positions matching TRBD2. The clonotype originates from an elderly woman in a cohort sampled during active or convalescent COVID-19. The CDR3 region is CASSQEPSGSFDNEQFF. CDR3 nucleotides: TGTGCCAGCAGCCAAGAGCCTAGCGGGAGTTTCGACAATGAGCAGTTCTTC.